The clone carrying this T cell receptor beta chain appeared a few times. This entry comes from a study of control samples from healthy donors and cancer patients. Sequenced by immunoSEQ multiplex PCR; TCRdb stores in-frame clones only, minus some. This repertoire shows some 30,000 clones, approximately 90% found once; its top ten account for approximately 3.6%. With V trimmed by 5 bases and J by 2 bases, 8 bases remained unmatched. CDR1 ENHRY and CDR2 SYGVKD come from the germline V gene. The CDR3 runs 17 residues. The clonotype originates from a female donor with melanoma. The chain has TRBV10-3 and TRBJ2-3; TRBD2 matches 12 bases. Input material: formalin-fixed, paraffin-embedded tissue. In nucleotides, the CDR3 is TGTGCCATCAGTCCATCTAGCGGGAGGGTGGACACAGATACGCAGTATTTT. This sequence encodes CAISPSSGRVDTDTQYF.